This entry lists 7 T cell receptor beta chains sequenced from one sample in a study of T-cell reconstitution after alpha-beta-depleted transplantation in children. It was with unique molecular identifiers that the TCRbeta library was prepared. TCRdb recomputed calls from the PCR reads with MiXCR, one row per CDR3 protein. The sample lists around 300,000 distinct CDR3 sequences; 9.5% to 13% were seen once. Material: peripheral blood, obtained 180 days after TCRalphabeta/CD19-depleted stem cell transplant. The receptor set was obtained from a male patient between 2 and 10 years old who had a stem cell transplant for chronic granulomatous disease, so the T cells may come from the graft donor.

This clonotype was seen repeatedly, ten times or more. The CDR3 sequence: CASSLDPGGHNEQFF. CDR3 coding DNA: TGTGCCAGCAGCTTGGATCCCGGGGGCCACAATGAGCAGTTCTTC. The genes are TRBV5-5 and TRBJ2-1; D assignment may be TRBD1 or TRBD2 (6 bases each). V was clipped by 0 bases and J by 5 bases, with 12 bases between them. The CDR3 is made up of 15 amino acids. Per germline, CDR1 SGHKS and CDR2 YYEKEE (reference sequence).

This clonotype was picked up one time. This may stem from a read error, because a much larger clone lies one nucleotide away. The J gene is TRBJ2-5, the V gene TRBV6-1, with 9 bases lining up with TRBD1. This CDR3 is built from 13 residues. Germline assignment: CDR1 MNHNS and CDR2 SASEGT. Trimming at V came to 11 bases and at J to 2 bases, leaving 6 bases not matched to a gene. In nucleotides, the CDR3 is TGTGCCCGGAGGGACAGGGCTCAAGAGACCCAGTACTTC. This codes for CARRDRAQETQYF.

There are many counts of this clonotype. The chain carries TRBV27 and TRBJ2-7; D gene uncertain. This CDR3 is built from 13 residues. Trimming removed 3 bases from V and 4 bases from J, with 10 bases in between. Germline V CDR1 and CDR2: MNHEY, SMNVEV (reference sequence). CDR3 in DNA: TGTGCCAGCAGTTTCGGGTTAGGGTACGAGCAGTACTTC. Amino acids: CASSFGLGYEQYF.

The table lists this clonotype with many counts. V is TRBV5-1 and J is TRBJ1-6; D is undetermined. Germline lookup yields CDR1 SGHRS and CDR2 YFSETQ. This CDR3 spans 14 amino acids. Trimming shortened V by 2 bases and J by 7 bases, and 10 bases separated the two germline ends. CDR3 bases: TGCGCCAGCAGCTTCACAGTGGACAATTCACCCCTCCACTTT. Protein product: CASSFTVDNSPLHF. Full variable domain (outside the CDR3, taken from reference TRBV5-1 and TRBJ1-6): KAGVTQTPRYLIKTRGQQVTLSCSPISGHRSVSWYQQTPGQGLQFLFEYFSETQRNKGNFPGRFSGRQFSNSRSEMNVSTLELGDSALYLCASSFTVDNSPLHFGNGTRLTVT.

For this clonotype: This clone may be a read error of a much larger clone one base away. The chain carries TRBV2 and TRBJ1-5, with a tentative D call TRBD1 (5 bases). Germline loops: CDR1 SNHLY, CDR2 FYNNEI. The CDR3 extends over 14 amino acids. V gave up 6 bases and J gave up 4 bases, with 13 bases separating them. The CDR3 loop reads CASSRDWENQPQHF. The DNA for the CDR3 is TGTGCCAGCAGCCGGGACTGGGAAAATCAGCCCCAGCATTTT.

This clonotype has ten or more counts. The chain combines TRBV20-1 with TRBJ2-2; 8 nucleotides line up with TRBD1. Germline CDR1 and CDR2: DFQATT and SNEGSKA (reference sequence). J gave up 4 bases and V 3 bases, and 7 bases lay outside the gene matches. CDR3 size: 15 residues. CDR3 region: CSASRSTGGTGELFF. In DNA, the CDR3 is TGCAGTGCTAGCCGATCCACAGGGGGCACCGGGGAGCTGTTTTTT.

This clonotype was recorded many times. CDR3 amino acids: CATSGAGTGKTGELFF. As DNA, the CDR3 is TGTGCCACCAGTGGTGCCGGGACAGGGAAGACCGGGGAGCTGTTTTTT. This chain joins TRBV24-1 and TRBJ2-2; TRBD1 aligns across 9 bases. Germline-derived CDR1 and CDR2 are KGHDR and SFDVKD. The CDR3 length is 16 residues. The V and J ends lost 5 bases and 5 bases, in that order; junction bases with no gene match: 8.